The T cell receptor beta chain described here comes from a study of T cells expressing NK-cell markers. 5'RACE template switching with UMIs generated TCR beta cDNA. TCRdb derives one entry per CDR3 protein from the 5' RACE reads, leaving out DNA. This repertoire includes 550,000 to 600,000 distinct CDR3 sequences. CDR1 and CDR2 (germline): SGHVS, FQNEAQ. CDR3 length: 16 residues. Source material: blood T cells: a sorted CD56 or NKG2C T cell subset, CD4+ or CD8+ T cells, or bulk PBMC T cells (not recorded which). The clonotype comes from a man younger than 35 in good health. The chain recombines TRBV7-8 with TRBJ2-2; TCRdb's D call, TRBD1, is unchecked because there is no DNA. CDR3 protein: CASSFLPGEGTGELFF.